The 7 T cell receptor beta chains in this list originate from one sample, sequenced in a study of T cells in Graves' hyperthyroidism and ophthalmopathy. Amplification of TCR beta CDR3 regions was performed using RNA transcripts as template. In the first-round RT-PCR of the TCR CDR3, the HTBI primer set was used. Using its own MiXCR run on the multiplex PCR reads, TCRdb lists one record per CDR3 protein. Altogether approximately 500,000 distinct CDR3 sequences are present, about half being singletons, with the ten largest covering roughly 8.2%. Specimen: peripheral blood or thyroid tissue (not recorded which). The receptors shown here come from a young woman with Graves' hyperthyroidism.

This clonotype was found many times. The chain has TRBV12-3 or TRBV12-4 and TRBJ1-1, with D possibly being TRBD1 (6 bases). Trimming removed 6 bases at V and 2 bases at J, with 16 bases between. This CDR3 is built from 15 residues. As DNA, the CDR3 is TGTGCCAGCAGAGAACCACAGGGTAGAAACACTGAAGCTTTCTTT. Translating it yields CASREPQGRNTEAFF.

This clonotype was found many times. The rearrangement uses TRBV20-1 and TRBJ2-7; tentatively, D is TRBD1 (6 bases). This CDR3 spans 14 amino acids. The germline V and J ends were trimmed by 3 bases and 6 bases, with 18 bases remaining between them. Germline V gives CDR1 DFQATT, CDR2 SNEGSKA (reference sequence). CDR3 loop: CSASSGTFEGEQYF. DNA of the CDR3: TGCAGTGCTAGCTCCGGGACATTCGAAGGCGAGCAGTACTTC.

The rearrangement uses TRBV29-1 and TRBJ2-7, with unresolved D. The V and J ends lost 4 bases and 2 bases respectively, with 6 bases between them. The germline gives CDR1 SQVTM, CDR2 ANQGSEA. This CDR3 has 11 residues. This chain's CDR3 is CSVVTAYEQYF. DNA of the CDR3: TGCAGCGTTGTAACAGCCTACGAGCAGTACTTC.

The V and J genes are TRBV7-2 and TRBJ2-5; D is perhaps TRBD2 (6 bases). Germline V gene data show CDR1 as SGHTA and CDR2 as FQGNSA. V lost 4 bases and J 7 bases, leaving 19 bases between the germline ends. CDR3 length: 15 amino acids. This CDR3 is CASSCPGSAGRTQYF. CDR3 nucleotide sequence: TGTGCCAGCAGCTGCCCGGGTAGTGCGGGGAGGACCCAGTACTTC. Full variable domain (outside the CDR3, taken from reference TRBV7-2 and TRBJ2-5): GAGVSQSPSNKVTEKGKDVELRCDPISGHTALYWYRQSLGQGLEFLIYFQGNSAPDKSGLPSDRFSAERTGGSVSTLTIQRTQQEDSAVYLCASSCPGSAGRTQYFGPGTRLLVL.

This clonotype was detected only a few times. The V gene is TRBV7-8, the J gene TRBJ2-7; maybe TRBD2 (6 bases). The DNA end is a closer match to TRBJ2-1, so the J assignment may be wrong. This CDR3 spans 15 amino acids. CDR1 is SGHVS, CDR2 FQNEAQ, per germline. CDR3 sequence reads: CASSAGRLVFNEQFF. CDR3 sequence (DNA): TGTGCCAGCAGCGCAGGGAGACTAGTTTTTAATGAGCAGTTCTTC.

The chain uses TRBV2 and TRBJ2-7; 11 nucleotides align to TRBD2. V dropped 8 bases and J dropped 2; count of bases not matched to a gene: 8. The CDR3 spans 15 residues. The V gene's germline CDR1 is SNHLY and CDR2 FYNNEI. CDR3 coding DNA: TGTGCCAGCTCCAGGACTAGCGGGTCCACCTACGAGCAGTACTTC. Translation: CASSRTSGSTYEQYF.

This clonotype was counted a few times. The chain joins TRBV10-3 to TRBJ2-1; D call uncertain. CDR1 and CDR2 (germline): ENHRY, SYGVKD. This CDR3 region has 12 residues. Trimming pared 11 bases from V and 0 bases from J, leaving 8 bases between. The CDR3 loop reads CALGGSYNEQFF. The CDR3 bases are TGTGCCCTCGGCGGCTCCTACAATGAGCAGTTCTTC.